A selection of T cell receptor beta chains follows, all from one sample in a study. Via MiXCR, TCRdb re-called the 5' RACE reads, giving one row per CDR3 protein. The data hold 10,000 or so distinct CDR3 sequences, with 27% observed a single time. Sequenced material: naive CD4+ T cells sorted from a lymph node. The receptors come from a female donor with breast cancer. Both conserved end residues are part of each CDR3. A D gene is named only where the DNA matches it firmly. Size is stated for part of the rows, as once, few or many counts, or as a class when the clone is expanded.

v_gene,j_gene,d_gene,abundance,CDR3aa,CDR3nt
TRBV5-1,TRBJ2-3,.,many,CASSPSGSDDTQYF,TGCGCCAGCAGTCCAAGCGGGTCGGATGATACGCAGTATTTT
TRBV5-1,TRBJ2-5,.,many,CASSLQGWETQYF,TGCGCCAGCAGCTTGCAGGGTTGGGAGACCCAGTACTTC
TRBV10-3,TRBJ1-5,.,many,CAISQSDRSSNQPQHF,TGTGCCATCAGTCAATCCGACAGGAGTAGCAATCAGCCCCAGCATTTT
TRBV11-2,TRBJ2-1,.,medium-sized,CASSLDTGINEQFF,TGTGCCAGCAGCTTAGATACAGGCATCAATGAGCAGTTCTTC
TRBV14,TRBJ2-1,.,few,CASSPPSVYEQFF,TGTGCCAGCAGCCCCCCCTCTGTGTATGAGCAGTTCTTC
TRBV3-1,TRBJ1-5,.,many,CASSQGAGHRQPQHF,TGTGCCAGCAGCCAAGGGGCAGGGCATCGTCAGCCCCAGCATTTT
TRBV5-6,TRBJ2-3,.,.,CASGPTGADSQYF,TGTGCCAGCGGCCCGACAGGAGCGGATTCGCAGTATTTT
TRBV12-3/TRBV12-4,TRBJ1-5,TRBD1,.,CASRGQRARGNQPQHF,TGTGCCAGCAGGGGACAGAGGGCGCGGGGCAATCAGCCCCAGCATTTT
TRBV6-6,TRBJ2-1,.,medium-sized,CASSYFTSSYEQFF,TGTGCCAGCAGTTACTTTACTAGCTCCTATGAGCAGTTCTTC
TRBV5-6,TRBJ2-5,TRBD1,once,CASSQLQGALETQYF,TGTGCCAGCAGCCAGCTACAGGGGGCATTAGAGACCCAGTACTTC
TRBV20-1,TRBJ2-1,TRBD2,many,CSGSGLELSEQFF,TGCAGTGGTTCGGGACTAGAGCTCTCGGAGCAGTTCTTC
TRBV24-1,TRBJ2-1,TRBD2,many,CATSEPIGTSGSNEQFF,TGTGCCACCAGTGAACCTATCGGGACTAGCGGGAGCAATGAGCAGTTCTTC
TRBV6-1,TRBJ1-2,.,many,CASSEAAAHGYTF,TGTGCCAGCAGTGAAGCGGCAGCCCATGGCTACACCTTC
TRBV12-3/TRBV12-4,TRBJ2-1,.,medium-sized,CASSLGGSLLIPSRNEQFF,TGTGCCAGCAGTTTAGGGGGTAGCCTACTGATTCCTTCGCGGAATGAGCAGTTCTTC
TRBV12-3/TRBV12-4,TRBJ1-1,.,many,CASSFDRRNTEAFF,TGTGCCAGCAGTTTCGACAGGAGGAACACTGAAGCTTTCTTT
TRBV6-6,TRBJ2-3,.,medium-sized,CASHPLLGVGTDTQYF,TGTGCCAGCCATCCTCTGCTGGGGGTGGGCACAGATACGCAGTATTTT
TRBV11-2,TRBJ2-3,TRBD2,.,CASSWGGLAGVSDTQYF,TGTGCCAGCAGCTGGGGAGGACTAGCGGGAGTGTCGGATACGCAGTATTTT
TRBV15,TRBJ2-4,TRBD1,.,CTTSRDIGQGALAKNIQYF,TGTACCACCAGCAGAGATATCGGGCAGGGGGCCCTAGCCAAGAACATTCAGTACTTC
TRBV20-1,TRBJ2-3,.,many,CSARIADTQYF,TGCAGTGCTAGAATCGCGGATACGCAGTATTTT
TRBV27,TRBJ1-1,TRBD1,many,CASAKDRQNTEAFF,TGTGCCAGCGCTAAGGACAGGCAGAACACTGAAGCTTTCTTT
TRBV3-1,TRBJ2-7,.,medium-sized,CASSQDVGEQYF,TGTGCCAGCAGCCAAGATGTCGGCGAGCAGTACTTC
TRBV6-5,TRBJ2-1,TRBD2,many,CATKGLARYNEQFF,TGTGCCACCAAAGGACTAGCGCGTTACAATGAGCAGTTCTTC
TRBV29-1,TRBJ1-2,TRBD1,medium-sized,CSVLQGAAYGYTF,TGCAGCGTGTTACAGGGGGCGGCCTATGGCTACACCTTC
TRBV19,TRBJ1-1,.,few,CASSSGHRNTEAFF,TGTGCCAGTAGTTCGGGACACAGGAACACTGAAGCTTTCTTT
TRBV7-8,TRBJ2-7,TRBD2,.,CASSPRTSAYNEQYF,TGTGCCAGCAGTCCAAGGACTAGCGCTTACAATGAGCAGTACTTC
TRBV12-3/TRBV12-4,TRBJ2-3,.,medium-sized,CASTFWVGTPTDTQYF,TGTGCCAGCACCTTTTGGGTGGGGACCCCCACAGATACGCAGTATTTT
TRBV19,TRBJ1-2,TRBD1,.,CASSHSGTGARRLNGYTF,TGTGCCAGCTCTCACTCTGGGACAGGGGCCCGAAGGCTTAATGGCTACACCTTC
TRBV11-2,TRBJ2-5,.,.,CASRSTRGSMTQYF,TGTGCCAGCAGATCAACGAGGGGATCCATGACCCAGTACTTC
TRBV6-4,TRBJ2-1,TRBD2,once,CASRARGGERFF,TGTGCCAGCAGGGCTCGCGGGGGTGAGCGGTTCTTC
TRBV6-2/TRBV6-3,TRBJ2-3,.,many,CASSYGLPSENTQYF,TGTGCCAGCAGTTACGGACTTCCTAGCGAGAATACGCAGTATTTT
TRBV7-2,TRBJ1-1,TRBD1,many,CASSPFPRGRTEAFF,TGTGCCAGCAGCCCTTTCCCCAGGGGGCGGACTGAAGCTTTCTTT
TRBV9,TRBJ2-1,TRBD2,medium-sized,CASSVGGGGRGGHNEQFF,TGTGCCAGCAGCGTAGGCGGGGGGGGGCGCGGCGGGCACAATGAGCAGTTCTTC
TRBV6-1,TRBJ1-2,.,many,CASSEERRRGRYGYTF,TGTGCCAGCAGTGAAGAGCGGCGAAGGGGACGGTATGGCTACACCTTC
TRBV20-1,TRBJ2-7,.,few,CSAPGLTYEQYF,TGCAGTGCACCGGGACTCACCTACGAGCAGTACTTC
TRBV7-9,TRBJ2-1,TRBD2,.,CASSLGASGRPSYNEQFF,TGTGCCAGCAGCTTAGGCGCTAGCGGGAGGCCCTCCTACAATGAGCAGTTCTTC
TRBV5-4,TRBJ2-5,TRBD1,few,CASSTGGFQETQYF,TGTGCCAGCAGCACAGGGGGATTCCAAGAGACCCAGTACTTC
TRBV7-9,TRBJ2-7,.,medium-sized,CASSLRTSPEQYF,TGTGCCAGCAGCTTACGAACCTCCCCCGAGCAGTACTTC
TRBV6-1,TRBJ2-3,.,.,CASSESTRDTQYF,TGTGCCAGCAGTGAATCCACTAGGGATACGCAGTATTTT
TRBV20-1,TRBJ1-5,.,once,CSARESENGNQPQHF,TGCAGTGCTAGGGAGTCAGAGAATGGCAATCAGCCCCAGCATTTT
TRBV7-2,TRBJ2-3,TRBD1,.,CASSDRQGGTDTQYF,TGTGCCAGCAGCGACCGACAGGGAGGCACAGATACGCAGTATTTT
TRBV20-1,TRBJ2-3,TRBD1,medium-sized,CSAPTGGRGTDTQYF,TGCAGTGCCCCGACAGGGGGCCGGGGCACAGATACGCAGTATTTT
TRBV4-1,TRBJ1-2,TRBD1,medium-sized,CASRRGTGGNYGYTF,TGCGCCAGCAGACGAGGGACAGGGGGCAACTATGGCTACACCTTC
TRBV12-3/TRBV12-4,TRBJ2-1,.,few,CASSVTGRPYNEQFF,TGTGCCAGCAGTGTTACAGGGAGGCCCTACAATGAGCAGTTCTTC
TRBV6-1,TRBJ1-1,TRBD1,.,CASSSQGLFSTEASF,TGTGCCAGCAGTTCACAGGGGTTATTTTCCACTGAAGCTTCCTTT
TRBV15,TRBJ2-4,TRBD1,.,CATSRDIGQGALKNIQNF,TGTGCCACCAGCAGAGATATCGGGCAGGGGGCCCTAAAAAACATTCAGAACTTC
TRBV12-3/TRBV12-4,TRBJ1-1,.,medium-sized,CASGVKYLNTEAFF,TGTGCCAGCGGAGTGAAGTACTTGAACACTGAAGCTTTCTTT
TRBV5-1,TRBJ2-1,.,medium-sized,CASSLGQYNEQFF,TGCGCCAGCAGCTTGGGCCAGTACAATGAGCAGTTCTTC
TRBV20-1,TRBJ1-2,.,many,CRTDNREGYGYTF,TGCAGGACAGACAACAGGGAGGGCTATGGCTACACCTTC